The entry below describes one T cell receptor (beta chain). Its target is not known. The entry originates in a study of T cell clusters in autoimmune cytopenias. Findings and caveats of the study: A dominant lymphoma-associated repertoire apparently masked the cluster-lack signature in secondary cytopenia versus chronic lymphocytic leukemia.

Germline-derived CDR1 and CDR2 are DFQATT and SNEGSKA (reference sequence). CDR3 length: 14 amino acids. Each sample's input was around 270 ng genomic DNA, 30,000 to 45,000 genome equivalents. Multiplex touch-down PCR amplified TRB using TRB-A and TRB-B pools in one tube. TCRdb reprocessed the multiplex PCR reads and keeps a single row for each CDR3 protein, giving no DNA. Recorded here are about a thousand distinct CDR3 sequences; the top ten clones represent around 20%. Input material: peripheral blood. The chain employs TRBV20-1 and TRBJ1-6; with no DNA, the TCRdb D assignment of TRBD1 cannot be verified. This receptor was obtained from a human donor with an autoimmune cytopenia or autoimmune hepatitis (not recorded which). The CDR3 loop reads CSASRGGNNSPLHF.